The 31 T cell receptor beta chains below come from one sample, sequenced in a study of siplizumab effects on memory and regulatory T cells. Here immunoSEQ multiplex PCR was the method, and the copy in TCRdb shows in-frame clones only, minus some. The sample has about 100,000 clones; 90% to 95% are singletons. The sample taken for sequencing was Tregs sorted from blood. These TCRs come from a human donor in good health.

The rearrangement joins TRBV14 to TRBJ1-1, with D possibly being TRBD1 (5 bases). Germline V gives CDR1 SGHDN, CDR2 FVKESK. This CDR3 is 13 amino acids long. V lost 1 base, J lost 6 bases, and 9 bases lay in between. The CDR3 region has the DNA TGTGCCAGCAGCCAAGCAGGGTCCGCTGAAGCTTTCTTT. This encodes CASSQAGSAEAFF.

The V and J genes are TRBV6-1 and TRBJ1-2, with D possibly TRBD1 on 6 matching bases. Trimming cost V 5 bases and J 4 bases, with 11 bases left between them. This CDR3 has 13 residues. Germline CDR1 is MNHNS and CDR2 is SASEGT. The CDR3 bases are TGTGCCAGCAGTCAGACAGGCACCTATGGCTACACCTTC. Protein product: CASSQTGTYGYTF.

V gene TRBV5-3 combines with J gene TRBJ1-2, with a tentative D call TRBD1 (5 bases). TRBV5-3 is an ORF; its function is uncertain. Trimming shortened V by 4 bases and J by 2 bases, and 15 bases separated the two germline ends. This CDR3 spans 15 amino acids. CDR3 region: CARSPRGTSNYGYTF. CDR3 nucleotides: TGTGCCAGAAGCCCTCGCGGGACCTCCAACTATGGCTACACCTTC.

This clone turned up a few times. The V and J genes are TRBV7-9 and TRBJ1-2; D uncertain. The CDR3 length is 14 residues. V lost 5 bases to trimming and J lost 2 bases, with 12 bases between them. Germline CDR1 reads SEHNR; CDR2 reads FQNEAQ (reference sequence). The CDR3 sequence is CASSQSGINYGYTF. CDR3 DNA: TGTGCCAGCAGCCAATCCGGGATCAACTATGGCTACACCTTC.

J is TRBJ1-1 and V is TRBV27; perhaps TRBD1 as D (5 bases). The V gene lost 5 bases and the J gene lost 5 bases, with 18 bases spanning the gap. The length of the CDR3 is 15 residues. CDR1 is MNHEY, CDR2 SMNVEV, per germline (reference sequence). This CDR3 reads CASSKGALGHTEAFF. In DNA, the CDR3 is TGTGCCAGCAGTAAGGGTGCGTTGGGGCATACTGAAGCTTTCTTT.

About this clone: The sample has other DNA sequences that encode this CDR3 too. The chain uses TRBV5-1 and TRBJ2-3, with D uncertain. V lost 0 bases and J 2 bases, leaving 7 bases between the germline ends. The germline V gene has CDR1 SGHRS and CDR2 YFSETQ. The length of the CDR3 is 14 residues. The CDR3 nucleotides read TGCGCCAGCAGCTTGGGTGACGACACAGATACGCAGTATTTT. Protein product: CASSLGDDTDTQYF.

The chain has TRBV19 and TRBJ2-7; the match to TRBD2 covers 7 bases. Germline CDR1 LNHDA, CDR2 SQIVND (reference sequence). V lost 6 bases, J lost 5 bases, and 10 bases stayed unmatched. CDR3 size: 14 residues. In nucleotides, the CDR3 is TGTGCCAGTAGGAGCGGGGATGTTATGAACGAGCAGTACTTC. Translated, it gives CASRSGDVMNEQYF. The full variable domain, rest sourced from reference TRBV19 and TRBJ2-7, is DGGITQSPKYLFRKEGQNVTLSCEQNLNHDAMYWYRQDPGQGLRLIYYSQIVNDFQKGDIAEGYSVSREKKESFPLTVTSAQKNPTAFYLCASRSGDVMNEQYFGPGTRLTVT.

J is TRBJ2-6 and V is TRBV7-3; D perhaps matches TRBD1 (6 bases). CDR3 length equals 17 residues. With 5 bases removed from V and 2 bases from J, the gap between germline ends came to 16 bases. CDR1 is SGHTA, CDR2 FQGTGA, per germline. CDR3 DNA: TGTGCCAGCAGCCTCCGGACAGTAGTCACTGGGGCCAACGTCCTGACTTTC. Its translation is CASSLRTVVTGANVLTF.

This clone was detected once. The chain combines TRBV5-1 with TRBJ1-2; maybe TRBD1 (5 bases). The CDR3 length is 14 residues. Deletions cut 2 bases from V and 8 bases from J, with 16 bases between. Germline-derived CDR1 and CDR2 are SGHRS and YFSETQ. The CDR3 DNA is TGCGCCAGCAGCTTAGTGGGGGAATGGGACGGCTACACCTTC. Encoded protein: CASSLVGEWDGYTF.

This clone was recorded only once. This chain joins TRBV7-7 and TRBJ2-7, with D possibly being TRBD2 (5 bases). This CDR3 comprises 13 residues. CDR1 SSHAT and CDR2 FNYEAQ come from the germline V gene (reference sequence). Between the trimmed V and J ends, which lost 3 bases and 7 bases, there was a span of 13 bases. CDR3 in DNA: TGTGCCAGCAGCTTTAACCTCGCGGGTGAGCAGTACTTC. Translation: CASSFNLAGEQYF.

V and J are TRBV5-6 and TRBJ1-4; D is undetermined. The germline gives CDR1 SGHDT, CDR2 YYEEEE. V lost 5 bases, J lost 8 bases, and 19 bases lay in between. The length of the CDR3 is 15 residues. CDR3 coding DNA: TGTGCCAGCAGTATCAAGGGTGGATCTCCCGAAAAACTGTTTTTT. This codes for CASSIKGGSPEKLFF. Full variable domain (outside the CDR3, taken from reference TRBV5-6 and TRBJ1-4): DAGVTQSPTHLIKTRGQQVTLRCSPKSGHDTVSWYQQALGQGPQFIFQYYEEEERQRGNFPDRFSGHQFPNYSSELNVNALLLGDSALYLCASSIKGGSPEKLFFGSGTQLSVL.

The chain recombines TRBV6-1 with TRBJ1-2, with D possibly TRBD1 on 6 matching bases. Trimming removed 4 bases from V and 5 bases from J, with 11 bases in between. The CDR3 totals 13 residues. Germline values: CDR1 MNHNS, CDR2 SASEGT. CDR3 in DNA: TGTGCCAGCAGTGCCCTACAGGGATATGGCTACACCTTC. Residues: CASSALQGYGYTF.

A single count supports this clone. This sequence joins TRBV5-1 and TRBJ2-7; 9 positions agree with TRBD1. Germline CDR1 SGHRS, CDR2 YFSETQ. The CDR3 sequence is 15 residues long. The V gene end was trimmed by 0 bases and the J gene end by 4 bases; junction bases not matched to a gene: 5. The CDR3 nucleotides are TGCGCCAGCAGCTTGGGTTACAGGGGGCTATACGAGCAGTACTTC. This encodes CASSLGYRGLYEQYF.

The chain joins TRBV2 to TRBJ1-2; D remains ambiguous. Germline values: CDR1 SNHLY, CDR2 FYNNEI. The CDR3 length is 13 residues. Trimming left V 5 bases short and J 8 bases short, with 15 bases between. Here the CDR3 reads CASSSVGSGGYTF. CDR3 in DNA: TGTGCCAGCAGTTCGGTGGGTTCCGGGGGCTACACCTTC.

The chain links TRBV4-2 to TRBJ2-3; 8 bases align to TRBD2. This CDR3 has 14 amino acids. Germline loops: CDR1 LGHNA, CDR2 YNFKEQ. The V and J ends lost 1 base and 3 bases, in that order; junction bases with no gene match: 0. The CDR3 region has the DNA TGTGCCAGCAGCCAAGCTAGCGGGACAGATACGCAGTATTTT. Protein product: CASSQASGTDTQYF.

The chain carries TRBV5-1 and TRBJ1-3, with 11 bases aligning to TRBD1. From germline, CDR1 is SGHRS and CDR2 YFSETQ. The CDR3 covers 17 residues. The V and J ends lost 6 bases and 0 bases, in that order; junction bases with no gene match: 8. CDR3 residues: CASKVGQGVLSGNTIYF. The CDR3 DNA is TGCGCCAGCAAGGTGGGACAGGGGGTTCTCTCTGGAAACACCATATATTTT.

This chain links TRBV5-1 with TRBJ2-7, with 9 bases matching TRBD1. V gave up 5 bases and J gave up 2 bases; unmatched junction bases: 5. Germline CDR1 is SGHRS and CDR2 is YFSETQ. CDR3 length equals 14 residues. The CDR3 DNA follows: TGCGCCAGCAGTCTGCGACAGGGGGCCTACGAGCAGTACTTC. It encodes CASSLRQGAYEQYF.

This clone came up once. For the CDR3, the DNA is TGTGCCAGCAGCCCGGGACTCTCTGGAAACACCATATATTTT. It specifies CASSPGLSGNTIYF. The chain employs TRBV7-8 and TRBJ1-3; D possibly corresponds to TRBD1 (5 bases). Trimming took off 5 bases at V and 0 bases at J, with 8 bases between the two ends. The CDR3 sequence is 14 residues long. The germline V gene has CDR1 SGHVS and CDR2 FQNEAQ.

The gene calls are TRBV4-2 and TRBJ2-4, with TRBD2 matching 13 bases. Unmatched junction bases numbered 7, after V lost 0 bases and J lost 8 bases. Looked up from germline, CDR1 is LGHNA and CDR2 is YNFKEQ. There are 17 residues in the CDR3. The CDR3 nucleotides read TGTGCCAGCAGCCAAGACCCACTAGCGGGAGGGAGAGACATTCAGTACTTC. Translating gives CASSQDPLAGGRDIQYF.

The chain uses TRBV28 and TRBJ1-5; the D is unclear. In germline, CDR1 is MDHEN, CDR2 SYDVKM. The V end was cut by 3 bases, the J end by 7 bases, with 16 bases between. This CDR3 spans 15 amino acids. The CDR3 DNA follows: TGTGCCAGCAGTTTGGAAGTTGGGAGCTGGCAGCCCCAGCATTTT. It yields the protein CASSLEVGSWQPQHF.

The rearrangement joins TRBV6-6 to TRBJ2-7; D not resolved. Trimming pared 6 bases from V and 2 bases from J, leaving 17 bases between. This CDR3 contains 15 residues. Germline V gene data show CDR1 as MNHNY and CDR2 as SVGAGI (reference sequence). CDR3 in DNA: TGTGCCAGCAGCAGACCAGAAGTTTGGCCCTACGAGCAGTACTTC. As protein: CASSRPEVWPYEQYF.

The chain uses TRBV2 and TRBJ2-7, with 10 bases lining up with TRBD1. The germline V gene has CDR1 SNHLY and CDR2 FYNNEI. Losses at the gene ends were 1 base for V and 4 bases for J; bases not matched to a gene: 7. The CDR3 spans 16 residues. The CDR3 DNA reads TGTGCCAGCAGTGAAGGACAGGGGGCCCAACTGTACGAGCAGTACTTC. It specifies CASSEGQGAQLYEQYF.

V and J are TRBV7-2 and TRBJ2-3; 10 positions match TRBD1. CDR3 length: 15 residues. In germline, CDR1 is SGHTA, CDR2 FQGNSA. J was trimmed by 6 bases and V by 3 bases; bases with no gene match: 6. This CDR3 is CASSFRDRGFDTQYF. CDR3 nucleotide sequence: TGTGCCAGCAGCTTCCGGGACAGGGGTTTCGATACGCAGTATTTT. Using reference TRBV7-2 and TRBJ2-3 for the parts outside the CDR3, the full variable domain is GAGVSQSPSNKVTEKGKDVELRCDPISGHTALYWYRQSLGQGLEFLIYFQGNSAPDKSGLPSDRFSAERTGGSVSTLTIQRTQQEDSAVYLCASSFRDRGFDTQYFGPGTRLTVL.

V and J are TRBV5-4 and TRBJ2-4; tentatively, D is TRBD2 (5 bases). Germline V gene sequence: CDR1 SGHNT, CDR2 YYREEE (reference sequence). The CDR3 contains 16 residues. Trimming stripped 3 bases from V and 0 bases from J, with 13 bases between. DNA of the CDR3: TGTGCCAGCAGCTATGCGGGCGGGCTAGCCAAAAACATTCAGTACTTC. Protein sequence: CASSYAGGLAKNIQYF.

The gene calls are TRBV7-7 and TRBJ2-3; 12 bases are shared with TRBD2. V was clipped by 5 bases and J by 4 bases; unmatched bases: 10. The CDR3 contains 17 residues. Germline V CDR1 and CDR2: SSHAT, FNYEAQ (reference sequence). The CDR3 sequence: CASSPRLAGVIPDTQYF. The CDR3 coding sequence is TGTGCCAGCAGCCCTCGACTAGCGGGAGTAATCCCAGATACGCAGTATTTT.

The chain couples TRBV7-7 to TRBJ2-1, with 8 bases fitting TRBD2. CDR1 SSHAT and CDR2 FNYEAQ come from the germline V gene (reference sequence). CDR3 length equals 16 residues. V trimming: 1 base; J trimming: 2 bases; junction bases outside the gene matches: 4. CDR3 DNA: TGTGCCAGCAGCTTAGTGGGGACTAGTCCCTACAATGAGCAGTTCTTC. Protein sequence: CASSLVGTSPYNEQFF.

The rearrangement joins TRBV9 to TRBJ2-5, with 7 bases lining up with TRBD1. The CDR3 is 14 amino acids. Germline trimming cut 4 bases from V and 2 bases from J; bases unmatched to any gene: 5. Per germline, CDR1 SGDLS and CDR2 YYNGEE. CDR3 in DNA: TGTGCCAGCAGCATGGGACAGCTACAAGAGACCCAGTACTTC. Translating gives CASSMGQLQETQYF. Full variable domain (rest looked up from reference TRBV9 and TRBJ2-5): DSGVTQTPKHLITATGQRVTLRCSPRSGDLSVYWYQQSLDQGLQFLIQYYNGEERAKGNILERFSAQQFPDLHSELNLSSLELGDSALYFCASSMGQLQETQYFGPGTRLLVL.

The V gene is TRBV6-5, the J gene TRBJ2-3; D remains ambiguous. Germline V lookup: CDR1 MNHEY, CDR2 SVGAGI. Trimming pared 7 bases from V and 8 bases from J, leaving 13 bases between. The CDR3 runs to 12 residues. The CDR3 coding sequence is TGTGCCAGCAATACTTTCACGGGTACGCAGTATTTT. It specifies CASNTFTGTQYF.

This chain connects TRBV10-1 to TRBJ2-7; 7 bases map to TRBD2. J lost 7 bases, V lost 2 bases, and 5 bases had no gene match. Germline V gene sequence: CDR1 WNHNN, CDR2 SYGVQD (reference sequence). This CDR3 region has 13 residues. This chain's CDR3 is CASSEAGVREQYF. CDR3 coding DNA: TGCGCCAGCAGTGAGGCGGGAGTAAGGGAGCAGTACTTC.

The chain combines TRBV6-5 with TRBJ1-3; D is uncertain. The CDR3 contains 12 residues. Germline V gives CDR1 MNHEY, CDR2 SVGAGI. V was cut by 7 bases and J by 4 bases, with 8 bases left in between. The CDR3 nucleotides read TGTGCCAGCACCAACTGGGGAAACACCATATATTTT. Translation: CASTNWGNTIYF.

This clone is a singleton in its sample. V and J are TRBV5-1 and TRBJ2-1; 8 nucleotides agree with TRBD2. CDR3 length: 14 amino acids. Germline V gene data show CDR1 as SGHRS and CDR2 as YFSETQ. The V and J ends lost 9 bases and 4 bases, in that order; junction bases with no gene match: 9. As DNA, the CDR3 is TGCGCCACCGCAAGCGGGAGTGGTTACAATGAGCAGTTCTTC. This encodes CATASGSGYNEQFF.